These 8 T cell receptor beta chains were sequenced from one sample in a study of blood T cell repertoires in COVID-19. Profiling relied on immunoSEQ multiplex PCR, and the TCRdb table lists in-frame clones only, not all of them. The data contain over 110,000 clones, approximately 80% of them singletons. Sequencing was done on a sample of PBMCs or T cells enriched from blood (not recorded which). The receptor source for this set is a middle-aged man in a cohort exposed to, infected with or recovered from COVID-19 (not recorded which).

This clone was seen a single time. This rearrangement joins TRBV7-2 to TRBJ2-1; 9 nucleotides align to TRBD2. CDR1 and CDR2 from the germline V gene are SGHTA and FQGNSA. V was pared by 4 bases and J by 4 bases, with 5 bases of the junction left unmatched. This CDR3 has 15 amino acids. CDR3 amino acids: CASSSTSGPYNEQFF. CDR3 in DNA: TGTGCCAGCAGCTCTACTAGCGGGCCTTACAATGAGCAGTTCTTC.

The chain joins TRBV7-2 to TRBJ1-6; D may be TRBD1 (5 bases). V was trimmed by 7 bases and J by 7 bases, leaving 14 bases between them. The CDR3 runs to 14 residues. Germline CDR1 and CDR2: SGHTA and FQGNSA. The DNA for the CDR3 is TGTGCCAGCACCGCGGACACTAACAATTCACCCCTCCACTTT. Amino acid sequence: CASTADTNNSPLHF.

The chain employs TRBV24-1 and TRBJ1-2; TRBD1 agrees at 8 bases. This CDR3 has 14 residues. J was trimmed by 4 bases and V by 5 bases; bases with no gene match: 5. In germline, CDR1 is KGHDR, CDR2 SFDVKD. DNA of the CDR3: TGTGCCACCAGTGGGGCGGACAGGGCCTATGGCTACACCTTC. This translates into CATSGADRAYGYTF.

The chain recombines TRBV4-2 with TRBJ1-1, with D possibly matching TRBD1 (5 bases). The CDR3 sequence is 13 residues long. V was trimmed by 1 base and J by 6 bases, leaving 9 bases between them. CDR1 and CDR2 (germline): LGHNA, YNFKEQ. CDR3 DNA: TGTGCCAGCAGCCAAGGGCAGGGCCCTGAAGCTTTCTTT. It specifies CASSQGQGPEAFF.

The gene calls are TRBV5-1 and TRBJ2-7; tentatively, D is TRBD1 (5 bases). This CDR3 has 13 amino acids. V was clipped by 1 base and J by 5 bases, with 10 bases between them. Germline CDR1 and CDR2: SGHRS and YFSETQ. For the CDR3, the DNA is TGCGCCAGCAGCTTGCAGGACATCGACGAGCAGTACTTC. This encodes CASSLQDIDEQYF.

This clone was counted a single time. The V gene is TRBV10-2, the J gene TRBJ1-3, with D hard to call. The CDR3 runs 13 residues. Germline loops: CDR1 WSHSY, CDR2 SAAADI. With 6 bases removed from V and 0 bases from J, the gap between germline ends came to 6 bases. CDR3 nucleotide sequence: TGCGCCAGCAGCCATCCCTCTGGAAACACCATATATTTT. It translates to CASSHPSGNTIYF.

The rearrangement joins TRBV27 to TRBJ2-7; 8 nucleotides align to TRBD1. Germline V gene data show CDR1 as MNHEY and CDR2 as SMNVEV (reference sequence). Germline trimming cut 3 bases from V and 2 bases from J; bases unmatched to any gene: 3. The CDR3 spans 14 residues. CDR3 loop: CASSFGDRTYEQYF. For the CDR3, the DNA is TGTGCCAGCAGTTTCGGGGACAGGACCTACGAGCAGTACTTC.

This chain connects TRBV30 to TRBJ1-5; TRBD1 matches at 8 bases. The CDR3 is 14 amino acids. J was trimmed by 6 bases and V by 0 bases; bases with no gene match: 4. The V gene's germline CDR1 is GTSNPN and CDR2 SVGIG (reference sequence). Here the CDR3 DNA reads TGTGCCTGGAGTGTAGGGACAGGCATTCAGCCCCAGCATTTT. Protein product: CAWSVGTGIQPQHF.